This record looks at one TCR beta chain sequence and its context. This clonotype has more than one count but fewer than ten. It has no known antigen specificity. Base qualities are not recorded, but no much larger clone differs from it by a single base. Ficoll-Paque density gradient centrifugation was the method used to isolate PBMCs. This sample is part of a study of T-cell memory formation after mild COVID-19 (dated by TCRdb to about 2021). Broadly, across the study: Most TCR sequence clusters were specific to one of the two donors. In a couple of donors, T-cell clones that expanded and contracted after mild COVID-19 were tracked by sequencing TCRalpha and TCRbeta repertoires over time. The cohort was made up of two young adult volunteers, one female and one male, who were previously healthy. Beyond this particular receptor, the publication reports: The second-wave clones that peaked on day 37 were not confirmed to be SARS-CoV-2 specific. Balanced CD4/CD8 phenotypes were observed for clones contracting from day 15 to 85, whereas a bias towards CD4+ was observed for a second wave of clones expanding from day 15 to 37. Some responding clones were detected in pre-infection memory, suggesting pre-existing cross-reactive memory T cells joined the SARS-CoV-2 response. The study included only a couple of mild cases, and larger cohorts that include severe cases with pre-infection samples were judged to be necessary. Contracting CD4+ clones turned up mainly in the CM and EM memory subsets, whereas EMRA was where CD8+ clones were enriched.

V drops 4 bases and J drops 5 bases, leaving 24 bases in between. The CDR3 runs 17 amino acids, cysteine and phenylalanine included. The only DNA kept is the CDR3, 51 bases in frame from the first base. CDR1 SGHRS and CDR2 YFSETQ were looked up in the germline V gene. Sequencing relied on an Illumina NovaSeq 6000. Using 5'RACE with constant-segment primers, TCRalpha and TCRbeta cDNA libraries were constructed, with sample barcodes and unique molecular identifiers added in the process. Trizol reagent was used to extract RNA from every sample. Libraries were amplified in two PCR steps, with a second sample barcode and Illumina TruSeq adapters added in the second step. The libraries were sequenced on an Illumina NovaSeq using 2 x 150 bp paired-end reads. Processing in the source paper ran as follows. Reads were demultiplexed and collapsed into UMI-guided consensus sequences with migec v1.2.7. Using mixcr v2.1.11, UMI consensuses were aligned to TRA and TRB V and J templates and then assembled into clonotypes. A clonotype was counted as expanded or contracted only when both edgeR and NoisET called the clonotype significant, with the noise models trained on biological replicates. edgeR calls used a false discovery rate-adjusted p below 0.01 and a log2 fold-change threshold of 1. As an exploratory analysis of dynamics, PCA with hierarchical clustering was applied to max-normalized trajectories of the 1000 most abundant clonotypes. Each responding clone was given a CD4 or CD8 phenotype based on the CD4+ and CD8+ repertoires, which had been sequenced separately. TCRdb handled the public reads itself, with Q25 trimming in fastp and clone calling in MiXCR, and kept productive beta chains. Identical CDR3 proteins give one entry, which carries the most common genes and DNA. These V and J calls originate from TCRdb's pipeline instead of the authors' own analysis. This sample is represented by about 170,000 distinct CDR3 sequences; 10% to 15% of them were singletons. 2.5% to 3.5% of the sample rests with the top ten.

The material sequenced was PBMCs or a T cell subset sorted from them (not recorded which). The receptor comes from a man younger than 35 who had mild COVID-19 (a few samples of this study predate the infection). The sample titles of this study are shuffled in the database, so cell type and time point are left out; the donor was told from shared clones. The V and J genes are TRBV5-1 and TRBJ2-5; tentative D gene TRBD2, with 6 bases matching. The DNA reads as follows: TGCGCCAGCAGCCCCGAAGGTCGGAGGGGAGTCGGGGAGACCCAGTACTTC. It translates to CASSPEGRRGVGETQYF.